A selection of T cell receptor beta chains follows, all from one sample in a study of blood T cell repertoires in COVID-19. Repertoires were generated with immunoSEQ multiplex PCR, while TCRdb's copy carries only in-frame clones and drops some. The sample includes tens of thousands of clones, around 92% of them seen just once. Specimen: peripheral blood. The receptor source for this set is a man aged 45 to 65 with active COVID-19. The CDR3 runs from the conserved cysteine through the conserved F or W. The D gene is left open where the match is weak. The size entry is marked missing in some rows and otherwise reads once, few, many or a size class.

V gene	J gene	CDR3 length	clone size	D gene	CDR3 protein	CDR3 DNA
TRBV21-1	TRBJ1-2	15	NA	NA	CASSSPYGGNYGYTF	TGTGCCAGCAGCAGCCCATACGGGGGTAACTATGGCTACACCTTC
TRBV2	TRBJ1-5	14	few	TRBD1	CASRRQGASQPQHF	TGTGCCAGCAGGAGACAGGGGGCAAGTCAGCCCCAGCATTTT
TRBV20-1	TRBJ1-1	13	NA	NA	CSASGSMNTEAFF	TGCAGTGCTAGTGGAAGCATGAACACTGAAGCTTTCTTT
TRBV28	TRBJ2-2	15	once	TRBD2	CASNGRADRAGELFF	TGTGCCAGCAACGGGAGGGCCGATAGGGCCGGGGAGCTGTTTTTT
TRBV5-5	TRBJ1-3	15	NA	NA	CASSFRERSGNTIYF	TGTGCCAGCAGCTTTCGGGAGAGGTCTGGAAACACCATATATTTT
TRBV2	TRBJ2-2	15	NA	NA	CASSSIGGVAGELFF	TGTGCCAGCAGTTCGATCGGAGGTGTGGCCGGGGAGCTGTTTTTT
TRBV18	TRBJ1-6	18	NA	TRBD1	CASSPRTGGSSYNSPLHF	TGTGCCAGCTCACCGCGGACAGGGGGCAGCTCCTATAATTCACCCCTCCACTTT
TRBV6-6	TRBJ1-1	14	NA	NA	CAVQGERMNTEAFF	TGTGCCGTACAGGGAGAAAGGATGAACACTGAAGCTTTCTTT
TRBV4-1	TRBJ1-3	17	NA	TRBD1	CASSQGVTGGPGNTIYF	TGCGCCAGCAGCCAGGGCGTCACAGGGGGCCCTGGAAACACCATATATTTT
TRBV27	TRBJ1-4	13	once	NA	CASSFEGDEKLFF	TGTGCCAGCAGTTTCGAGGGAGATGAAAAACTGTTTTTT
TRBV19	TRBJ1-5	15	NA	NA	CASSIWQGNNQPQHF	TGTGCCAGTAGTATATGGCAGGGGAATAATCAGCCCCAGCATTTT
TRBV28	TRBJ2-2	16	once	TRBD1	CASSPDRGRLGGELFF	TGTGCCAGCAGCCCGGACAGGGGGCGTCTGGGTGGGGAGCTGTTTTTT
TRBV14	TRBJ1-5	12	NA	NA	CASSQAGGSRHF	TGTGCCAGCAGCCAAGCGGGGGGCAGCCGGCATTTT
TRBV7-8	TRBJ1-2	14	NA	TRBD1	CASSLAPGGYGYTF	TGTGCCAGCAGCTTAGCGCCAGGGGGCTATGGCTACACCTTC
TRBV12-5	TRBJ2-1	12	NA	NA	CASASLGGEQFF	TGTGCTAGTGCTTCGTTAGGGGGTGAGCAGTTCTTC
TRBV6-1	TRBJ2-2	16	NA	NA	CASSEFSSREHRGAVF	TGTGCCAGCAGTGAATTCTCCAGTCGCGAACACCGGGGAGCTGTTTTT
TRBV2	TRBJ1-5	14	few	TRBD1	CASSYRTGDQPQHF	TGTGCCAGCAGTTATAGGACAGGGGATCAGCCCCAGCATTTT